This T cell receptor beta chain was recorded in a study of identical twins. Study-wide findings and caveats: Partly confounded zero-insertion analyses could result from invariant MAIT and iNKT cells.

Per germline, CDR1 SEHNR and CDR2 FQNEAQ (reference sequence). V was shortened by 1 base and J by 2 bases, with 10 bases between the two germline ends. The CDR3 consists of 15 residues. In its sample, this clonotype was seen a few times. Its antigen is undetermined. From the 5' RACE reads, TCRdb called clonotypes with MiXCR, one entry per CDR3 protein. Of roughly 250,000 distinct CDR3 sequences listed, roughly 13% are singletons. Sequencing was done on a sample of memory (CD45RO+) T cells sorted from blood. This TCR came from a woman between 18 and 30 years old in good health. V and J are TRBV7-9 and TRBJ2-3, with no clear D. The CDR3: CASSLGGGYTDTQYF. DNA for the CDR3: TGTGCCAGCAGCTTAGGAGGCGGTTACACAGATACGCAGTATTTT.